Below are 10 T cell receptor beta chains sequenced from a single sample in a study of cytomegalovirus exposure and HLA in healthy donors. The PCR employed 60 Vbeta primers together with 13 Jbeta primers. Libraries were prepared by immunoSEQ multiplex PCR; TCRdb keeps only in-frame clonotypes and omits some of them. Of approximately 120,000 clones listed, 76% are singletons. Input material: PBMCs. These receptor sequences come from a woman in her forties or fifties in good health and CMV-seropositive.

The rearrangement joins TRBV7-6 to TRBJ1-2, with 7 positions matching TRBD1. The CDR3 is 14 amino acids. Germline CDR1 is SGHVS and CDR2 is FNYEAQ. The junction had 11 bases not matched to a gene; V was cut back by 5 bases and J by 8 bases. The CDR3 region has the DNA TGTGCCAGCAGCACCGGGACAGTAGAGGGGGGCTACACCTTC. Its protein is CASSTGTVEGGYTF.

This chain links TRBV2 with TRBJ1-2; no reliable D call. The CDR3 is 14 amino acids. Germline values: CDR1 SNHLY, CDR2 FYNNEI. Trimming removed 5 bases at V and 3 bases at J, with 13 bases between. The CDR3 nucleotides read TGTGCCAGCAGTAGCAGCAATCGGGACTATGGCTACACCTTC. Its translation: CASSSSNRDYGYTF.

This clone was picked up a small number of times. This rearrangement joins TRBV7-9 to TRBJ2-7, with 10 positions matching TRBD2. The V gene end was trimmed by 5 bases and the J gene end by 5 bases; junction bases not matched to a gene: 12. Per the germline V gene, CDR1 is SEHNR and CDR2 is FQNEAQ (reference sequence). This CDR3 is 16 amino acids long. The CDR3 region has the DNA TGTGCCAGCAGCCCAGGACTAGCGGACCCCCTTGACGAGCAGTACTTC. Its translation: CASSPGLADPLDEQYF.

The chain recombines TRBV6-1 with TRBJ1-3; 7 nucleotides align to TRBD1. The CDR3 spans 14 residues. Germline lookup yields CDR1 MNHNS and CDR2 SASEGT. Trimming took 6 bases from V and 4 from J; bases not matched to a gene: 6. In DNA form, the CDR3 reads TGTGCCAGCAGGACAGGGCTTGCGGGAAACACCATATATTTT. The encoded protein is CASRTGLAGNTIYF.

The chain has TRBV19 and TRBJ1-4; D call uncertain. The CDR3 runs to 14 residues. Germline CDR1 is LNHDA and CDR2 is SQIVND (reference sequence). V gave up 5 bases and J gave up 0 bases, with 7 bases separating them. The CDR3 spells CASSVSATNEKLFF. In nucleotides, the CDR3 is TGTGCCAGTAGTGTCTCAGCAACTAATGAAAAACTGTTTTTT.

This clone appeared a single time. CDR3 amino acids: CASSQETGTNQPQHF. CDR3 nucleotide sequence: TGCGCCAGCAGCCAAGAAACAGGGACGAACCAACCCCAGCATTTT. The chain combines TRBV4-3 with TRBJ1-5, with D possibly TRBD1 on 6 matching bases. Germline V gives CDR1 LGHNA, CDR2 YSLEER. This CDR3 spans 15 amino acids. The V end lost 0 bases, the J end lost 10 bases, and 16 bases lay between the germline ends.

The chain combines TRBV5-1 with TRBJ2-3; the match to TRBD1 covers 10 bases. The V gene's germline CDR1 is SGHRS and CDR2 YFSETQ. This CDR3 has 16 amino acids. V lost 1 base and J lost 6; bases outside the gene matches: 8. CDR3 nucleotides: TGCGCCAGCAGCTTGCTCGGGACAGGGGATGTCGATACGCAGTATTTT. Amino acid sequence: CASSLLGTGDVDTQYF.

V and J are TRBV11-2 and TRBJ2-3; 7 bases agree with TRBD1. The CDR3 consists of 15 residues. J was trimmed by 2 bases and V by 1 base; bases with no gene match: 3. CDR1 and CDR2 (germline): SGHAT, FQNNGV. In nucleotides, the CDR3 is TGTGCCAGCAGCTTAGCCGGACAGGTCACAGATACGCAGTATTTT. Encoded protein: CASSLAGQVTDTQYF.

The rearrangement joins TRBV5-4 to TRBJ2-3, with D possibly being TRBD2 (6 bases). Germline V gene sequence: CDR1 SGHNT, CDR2 YYREEE (reference sequence). The CDR3 is 15 residues long. The V gene lost 3 bases and the J gene lost 2 bases, with 13 bases spanning the gap. As DNA, the CDR3 is TGTGCCAGCAGCTCTGCTAGCGAACACACAGATACGCAGTATTTT. Residues: CASSSASEHTDTQYF.

CDR3 sequence: CASAREGQGGGYTF. The CDR3 DNA sequence: TGTGCCAGCGCCCGGGAGGGACAGGGCGGCGGCTACACCTTC. V gene TRBV2 combines with J gene TRBJ1-2; 9 bases are shared with TRBD1. The CDR3 loop spans 14 amino acids. With 8 bases clipped from V and 8 bases from J, the junction kept 12 bases outside the gene matches. The germline V gene encodes CDR1 SNHLY and CDR2 FYNNEI.